This TCR beta chain was sequenced for a study of cytomegalovirus exposure and HLA in healthy donors. General study findings and limits: The authors judged a highly shared variant cluster likely a sequencing artifact. Among immune exposure information, only CMV serostatus was available. Productive status was seen about 87% or about 30% of the time for most TCR beta V segments in an earlier analysis.

A note on this clone: Its specificity is not known.

60 Vbeta and 13 Jbeta primers were used in PCR. Sequencing used immunoSEQ multiplex PCR; TCRdb keeps in-frame clones, though not all of them. The sample lists about 190,000 clones; 80% were seen once. Trimming cost V 6 bases and J 4 bases; bases outside gene matches: 9. The CDR3 is 14 amino acids. Germline CDR1 LNHDA, CDR2 SQIVND (reference sequence). What was sequenced was PBMCs. This clonotype was obtained from a man between 35 and 55 years old in good health and CMV-seropositive. The gene calls are TRBV19 and TRBJ2-7, with 7 bases aligning to TRBD1. The CDR3 region is CASSPGQLTYEQYF. The CDR3 DNA sequence: TGTGCCAGTAGCCCGGGACAGCTCACGTACGAGCAGTACTTC.